The T cell receptor (beta chain) under discussion was sequenced for a study of blood T cell repertoires in COVID-19. On the study more broadly: Collection of acute and convalescent COVID-19 samples took place in the United States, Italy and Spain. Sources were T cells, B-cell-depleted T cells, or PBMCs; the material itself was cDNA or gDNA.

Per the original data handling: Reference gene primer amplification gave nucleated cell count estimates. Repertoires were generated with immunoSEQ multiplex PCR, while TCRdb's copy carries only in-frame clones and drops some. V and J calls and clone size come straight from that table; D and trimming were deduced from the DNA. Of roughly 200,000 clones listed, 80% are singletons. This clone was detected once. This receptor was identified in a man aged 65 to 79 with active or convalescent COVID-19. Material: peripheral blood.

The CDR3 here is CASHPRREAGDTQYF. The CDR3 DNA sequence: TGTGCCAGCCATCCGCGGCGGGAGGCGGGAGATACGCAGTATTTT. The rearrangement links TRBV27 to TRBJ2-3, with 8 bases aligning to TRBD2. Germline values: CDR1 MNHEY, CDR2 SMNVEV (reference sequence). This CDR3 comprises 15 residues. V shed 8 bases and J 5 bases; nucleotides not matched to a gene: 12.